This paragraph covers one T cell receptor beta chain sequence. It has no known antigen specificity. Base-call qualities are not available, and no considerably larger clone is one nucleotide away. Sorted T cell subsets were CFSE-labeled and co-cultured for around five days with allogeneic regulatory or mature dendritic cells at a 1:10 DC:T ratio. Naive T cells were sorted as CD45RA+ and memory T cells as CD45RO+ CD4+ or CD8+ cells by FACS. The T cells used for TCR sequencing were obtained from a couple of healthy control subjects. The Qiagen DNeasy Blood & Tissue Kit was used for extraction of genomic DNA. This sample was taken from a study of regulatory dendritic cells for organ transplantation (dated by TCRdb to about 2017). Background on the whole study: Regulatory dendritic cells were generated from monocytes cultured with vitamin D3 on days 0 and 4 and IL-10 on day 4. On day 6, LPS was added to the DC cultures to test how the DCs responded to a strong maturation-inducing agent. TCRbeta repertoires were sequenced from sorted naive and memory CD4+ and CD8+ T cells before and after allostimulation with regulatory or mature dendritic cells. Study-wide findings and limitations: In both subjects, allostimulation led to expansion of memory CD8+ clones, though the expansion induced by regulatory dendritic cells appeared to be more limited than that induced by mature dendritic cells. Among the resting subsets, memory CD8+ T cells contained the most alloreactive TCR clonotypes. Naive CD4+ and CD8+ T cells showed highly diverse repertoires, whereas memory cells were less diverse and memory CD8+ cells were the most oligoclonal. Sequencing was done in only two subjects, and the authors reported considerable heterogeneity between individuals in the alloreactive memory CD8+ T cell pool.

The TCRbeta CDR3 regions were amplified in a multiplexed two-step PCR with Vbeta-specific forward primers and Jbeta-specific reverse primers. Through the immunoSEQ service, the TCRbeta libraries were run on an Illumina instrument for sequencing. As for the original processing: IMGT annotation was used to assign V, D and J genes, and synthetic CDR3 analogues were used to correct the counts for multiplex PCR bias. Repertoire clonality was computed in the immunoSEQ Analyzer as one minus normalized Shannon entropy. Clonal expansion was defined using Fisher's exact test with Benjamini-Hochberg false discovery rate control and a two-tailed threshold of P<0.01. TCRdb mirrors the immuneACCESS table, restricted to in-frame sequences. Some clones are absent from its copies; in checked studies, under half trace to an unresolved V gene, and the reason for the others is unknown. V, J and clone size were drawn from that table, and D and trimming were deduced from the DNA. The sample profile shows over 20,000 clones; approximately 83% of them were found once. Just under 0.7% of the sample rests with the top ten.

Including cysteine and phenylalanine, the CDR3 has 16 amino acids. The kept DNA is CDR3 alone, 48 bases in frame from the first base. V lost 3 bases and J lost 1 base; the stretch between them is 15 bases long. As encoded in the germline V gene, CDR1 is ENHRY while CDR2 is SYGVKD. Sequences were obtained from naive CD4+ T cells from blood cultured with regulatory dendritic cells. This sample's cell subset or site label indicates: CD45RA+ naive T cells. This TCR derives from a human donor in good health. Rearrangement joined TRBV10-3 to TRBJ1-2; possibly the D gene is TRBD1, per 5 matching bases. The sequenced DNA: TGTGCCATCAGTGAAGGTCCGGGGGAGGGTAACTATGGCTACACCTTC. It is translated as CAISEGPGEGNYGYTF.